This record concerns one TCR beta chain sequence. This record comes from a study of blood T cell repertoires in COVID-19. This table comes from immunoSEQ multiplex PCR, and its TCRdb copy is limited to in-frame clones, with some not included. The profile shows about 150,000 clones, roughly 84% of them singletons. V lost 3 bases and J lost 8, with 11 bases in between. There are 12 residues in the CDR3. Per the germline V gene, CDR1 is SGHDT and CDR2 is YYEEEE. This TCR came from a woman between 50 and 59 years old who had been exposed to COVID-19. The sequencing sample was made of PBMCs or T cells enriched from blood (not recorded which). This chain uses TRBV5-6 with TRBJ1-2, with D possibly TRBD1 on 5 matching bases. CDR3 sequence (DNA): TGTGCCAGCAGCTCCAGGGTGTACGGCTACACCTTC. This gives the protein CASSSRVYGYTF.